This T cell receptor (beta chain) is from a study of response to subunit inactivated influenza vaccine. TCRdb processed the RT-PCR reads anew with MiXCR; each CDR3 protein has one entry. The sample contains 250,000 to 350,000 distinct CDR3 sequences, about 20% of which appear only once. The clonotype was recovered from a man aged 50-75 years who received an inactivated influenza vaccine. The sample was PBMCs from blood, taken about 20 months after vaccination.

In nucleotides, the CDR3 is TGCAGTGTGGACAGGGTCACAGATACGCAGTATTTT. Its translation: CSVDRVTDTQYF. This chain joins TRBV20-1 and TRBJ2-3, with 8 bases identical to TRBD1. The CDR3 length is 12 residues. Germline trimming cut 7 bases from V and 2 bases from J; bases unmatched to any gene: 2. The germline V gene encodes CDR1 DFQATT and CDR2 SNEGSKA (reference sequence).